These 27 T cell receptor beta chains were all obtained from the same sample, sequenced in a study of T cell repertoires in cytomegalovirus infection. Their cognate antigens are unknown. TCRdb fed the reads into MiXCR, producing one record per CDR3 protein. The sample shows about 63,000 distinct CDR3 sequences, just over 20% of them seen only once. Here the sequenced sample was CD8+ T cells from cultured PBMCs, taken from culture after CMV antigen stimulation. These receptors all stem from a human donor in good health (CMV status not recorded). Some clones in this sample may be carry-over from other donors' samples.

The J gene is TRBJ1-1, the V gene TRBV28; 7 bases agree with TRBD1. CDR3 length equals 17 residues. Germline V gives CDR1 MDHEN, CDR2 SYDVKM. V gave up 4 bases and J gave up 0 bases; unmatched junction bases: 11. As DNA, the CDR3 is TGTGCCAGCAGTTCCCGGTACGAGGGGGCGATGAACACTGAAGCTTTCTTT. Protein: CASSSRYEGAMNTEAFF.

This clonotype was picked up a small number of times. V usage is TRBV20-1 and J usage is TRBJ2-3, with D tentatively TRBD1 (5 bases). The CDR3 has 16 amino acids. The germline V and J ends were trimmed by 3 bases and 6 bases, with 22 bases remaining between them. Germline CDR1 reads DFQATT; CDR2 reads SNEGSKA (reference sequence). The CDR3 region has the DNA TGCAGTGCTAGGAGCAAGGGGTTGGGGCGTTCGGATACGCAGTATTTT. This encodes CSARSKGLGRSDTQYF.

This clonotype was found once. The chain uses TRBV12-5 and TRBJ2-1; 12 bases are a match to TRBD2. With V trimmed by 1 base and J by 0 bases, 4 bases remained unmatched. Germline assignment: CDR1 LGHNT and CDR2 FRNRAP. The CDR3 runs to 18 residues. In DNA, the CDR3 is TGTGCTAGTGGTTTGGAACTAGCGGGGGGTAGCTCCTACAATGAGCAGTTCTTC. Amino acids: CASGLELAGGSSYNEQFF. Looking up the rest from reference TRBV12-5 and TRBJ2-1 gives the full variable domain: DARVTQTPRHKVTEMGQEVTMRCQPILGHNTVFWYRQTMMQGLELLAYFRNRAPLDDSGMPKDRFSAEMPDATLATLKIQPSEPRDSAVYFCASGLELAGGSSYNEQFFGPGTRLTVL.

The genes are TRBV28 and TRBJ1-4, with a weak D call TRBD1 (5 bases). Trimming shortened V by 1 base and J by 0 bases, and 9 bases separated the two germline ends. Germline CDR1 and CDR2: MDHEN and SYDVKM. The CDR3 is 16 residues long. This CDR3 is CASSLSRGATNEKLFF. CDR3 DNA: TGTGCCAGCAGTTTATCCCGGGGGGCAACTAATGAAAAACTGTTTTTT.

V is TRBV18 and J is TRBJ1-6, with 8 bases fitting TRBD1. Germline V CDR1 and CDR2: KGHSH, LQKENI. With V trimmed by 1 base and J by 6 bases, 5 bases remained unmatched. CDR3 size: 16 residues. The DNA of the CDR3 is TGTGCCAGCTCACCACAGGGACAGGCACCTAATTCACCCCTCCACTTT. Residues: CASSPQGQAPNSPLHF.

This clonotype has more than one count but fewer than ten. This rearrangement joins TRBV6-5 to TRBJ2-6, with unresolved D. CDR1 is MNHEY and CDR2 is SVGAGI in the germline V gene. V was shortened by 3 bases and J by 0 bases, with 6 bases between the two germline ends. The CDR3 loop spans 15 amino acids. The CDR3 spells CASSYTPSGANVLTF. CDR3 nucleotide sequence: TGTGCCAGCAGTTATACGCCCTCTGGGGCCAACGTCCTGACTTTC.

The V gene is TRBV7-3, the J gene TRBJ2-3, with D unclear. Trimming removed 5 bases at V and 2 bases at J, with 11 bases between. Germline V CDR1 and CDR2: SGHTA, FQGTGA. CDR3 length: 14 amino acids. The CDR3 is CASSPSGSTDTQYF. The CDR3 DNA sequence: TGTGCCAGCAGCCCATCCGGGTCCACAGATACGCAGTATTTT.

The chain uses TRBV5-6 and TRBJ2-7; D is unresolved. CDR3 length equals 11 residues. The germline V gene has CDR1 SGHDT and CDR2 YYEEEE. The V and J ends lost 4 bases and 3 bases respectively, with 5 bases between them. In DNA form, the CDR3 reads TGTGCCAGCAGCCAAGACTACGAGCAGTACTTC. This translates into CASSQDYEQYF.

This clonotype was counted between two and nine times. The chain couples TRBV7-9 to TRBJ1-2, with a possible D match to TRBD1 (6 bases). Trimming pared 5 bases from V and 7 bases from J, leaving 11 bases between. Germline CDR1 reads SEHNR; CDR2 reads FQNEAQ (reference sequence). The CDR3 covers 12 residues. The CDR3 nucleotides are TGTGCCAGCAGCGCACAGGGATCTGGCTACACCTTC. Its protein product is CASSAQGSGYTF. The full variable domain, its missing parts supplied by reference TRBV7-9 and TRBJ1-2, is DTGVSQNPRHKITKRGQNVTFRCDPISEHNRLYWYRQTLGQGPEFLTYFQNEAQLEKSRLLSDRFSAERPKGSFSTLEIQRTEQGDSAMYLCASSAQGSGYTFGSGTRLTVV.

This clonotype appeared a few times. The chain recombines TRBV7-6 with TRBJ1-1; D unresolved. Germline CDR1 SGHVS, CDR2 FNYEAQ. This CDR3 is built from 13 residues. Trimming cost V 5 bases and J 2 bases, with 9 bases left between them. CDR3 in amino acids: CASSTNGNTEAFF. The CDR3 DNA sequence: TGTGCCAGCAGCACCAATGGAAACACTGAAGCTTTCTTT.

The CDR3 DNA reads TGTGCCAGCAGCTCCCCTGAAGGCGGTCAGGGTCTCTATGGCTACACCTTC. Its translation: CASSSPEGGQGLYGYTF. The chain has TRBV7-8 and TRBJ1-2; the D gene is possibly TRBD1 (5 bases). CDR1 SGHVS and CDR2 FQNEAQ come from the germline V gene. The CDR3 is 17 amino acids. V lost 4 bases and J lost 4, with 22 bases in between.

This rearrangement joins TRBV7-2 to TRBJ2-7; 13 nucleotides line up with TRBD2. CDR3 length equals 16 residues. CDR1 and CDR2 from the germline V gene are SGHTA and FQGNSA. J gave up 3 bases and V 5 bases, and 7 bases lay outside the gene matches. For the CDR3, the DNA is TGTGCCAGCAGCAAAGGACTAGCGGGGGTTCACTACGAGCAGTACTTC. Protein: CASSKGLAGVHYEQYF. Full variable domain (remainder filled in from reference TRBV7-2 and TRBJ2-7): GAGVSQSPSNKVTEKGKDVELRCDPISGHTALYWYRQSLGQGLEFLIYFQGNSAPDKSGLPSDRFSAERTGGSVSTLTIQRTQQEDSAVYLCASSKGLAGVHYEQYFGPGTRLTVT.

This clonotype was detected only a few times. The V gene is TRBV4-3, the J gene TRBJ2-3; 10 nucleotides match TRBD1. Germline lookup yields CDR1 LGHNA and CDR2 YSLEER. The length of the CDR3 is 13 residues. J gave up 4 bases and V 8 bases, and 3 bases lay outside the gene matches. CDR3 loop: CASGTGEPDTQYF. The CDR3 DNA sequence: TGCGCCAGCGGGACAGGGGAGCCAGATACGCAGTATTTT.

This rearrangement joins TRBV7-2 to TRBJ2-2; the match to TRBD2 covers 11 bases. CDR3 length equals 19 residues. Trimming removed 1 base from V and 7 bases from J; junction bases left unmatched: 14. CDR1 SGHTA and CDR2 FQGNSA come from the germline V gene. In DNA, the CDR3 is TGTGCCAGCAGCTTAGGAACCTCGACTAGCGGGAAGCGGAACGGGGAGCTGTTTTTT. It specifies CASSLGTSTSGKRNGELFF.

There are a few counts of this clonotype. CDR3 sequence reads: CASSPEWGHTEAFF. The DNA of the CDR3 is TGTGCCAGCAGCCCCGAGTGGGGGCACACTGAAGCTTTCTTT. V gene TRBV7-2 combines with J gene TRBJ1-1, with a tentative D call TRBD1 (6 bases). CDR3 length equals 14 residues. V lost 5 bases to trimming and J lost 3 bases, with 13 bases between them. Germline lookup yields CDR1 SGHTA and CDR2 FQGNSA.

The chain couples TRBV12-3 or TRBV12-4 to TRBJ1-5, with TRBD1 matching over 7 bases. The CDR3 is made up of 13 amino acids. V lost 0 bases, J lost 9 bases, and 2 bases stayed unmatched. The CDR3 loop reads CASSLADRRPQHF. CDR3 in DNA: TGTGCCAGCAGTTTAGCGGACAGGCGGCCCCAGCATTTT.

The V call is TRBV4-1, the J call TRBJ1-3, with 9 bases lining up with TRBD1. The J segment lost 0 bases and the V segment lost 3 bases, leaving 0 bases of the junction unmatched. Per the germline V gene, CDR1 is MGHRA and CDR2 is YSYEKL. CDR3 length: 15 residues. The CDR3 here is CASSQDRGSGNTIYF. Written as DNA, the CDR3 is TGCGCCAGCAGCCAGGACAGGGGCTCTGGAAACACCATATATTTT.

The genes are TRBV12-3 or TRBV12-4 and TRBJ2-1; D uncertain. V was pared by 2 bases and J by 1 base, with 15 bases between. The CDR3 runs 17 residues. Written as DNA, the CDR3 is TGTGCCAGCAGTTTATTGGGCCCTGGTGGGTCCTACAATGAGCAGTTCTTC. Translating it yields CASSLLGPGGSYNEQFF.

This clonotype was recorded a few times. Here the CDR3 reads CASRYTGQGQTEAFF. In DNA, the CDR3 is TGTGCCAGCAGATATACGGGTCAGGGGCAGACTGAAGCTTTCTTT. The chain recombines TRBV7-2 with TRBJ1-1, with D maybe TRBD1 (6 bases). This CDR3 has 15 residues. The ends were cut back, 6 bases at V and 5 bases at J, with 19 bases in the middle. Germline CDR1 is SGHTA and CDR2 is FQGNSA.

This clonotype was observed a handful of times. The V and J genes are TRBV7-8 and TRBJ2-1; 11 nucleotides match TRBD2. The CDR3 has 17 residues. Trimming at V came to 5 bases and at J to 7 bases, leaving 13 bases not matched to a gene. Germline V gene data show CDR1 as SGHVS and CDR2 as FQNEAQ. The CDR3 loop reads CASSRGGALAGGNEQFF. As DNA, the CDR3 is TGTGCCAGCAGCCGCGGCGGGGCTCTAGCGGGGGGTAATGAGCAGTTCTTC.

This clonotype was found many times. The chain links TRBV7-9 to TRBJ1-2, with unresolved D. V lost 0 bases to trimming and J lost 8 bases, with 7 bases between them. Germline loops: CDR1 SEHNR, CDR2 FQNEAQ (reference sequence). The CDR3 totals 12 residues. The chain's CDR3 is CASSLAGRGYTF. The CDR3 DNA sequence: TGTGCCAGCAGCTTAGCGGGAAGGGGCTACACCTTC.

The rearrangement uses TRBV4-2 and TRBJ2-7; possible D gene TRBD1, 6 bases. The germline gives CDR1 LGHNA, CDR2 YNFKEQ. Trimming removed 4 bases at V and 12 bases at J, with 25 bases between. The CDR3 covers 15 residues. DNA of the CDR3: TGTGCCAGCAGCCCGAATACAGGGAACCCCCGTACGGCGTACTTC. It codes for CASSPNTGNPRTAYF.

This clonotype was counted only a few times. V is TRBV28 and J is TRBJ1-1; D remains ambiguous. Germline V gene data show CDR1 as MDHEN and CDR2 as SYDVKM. CDR3 size: 15 residues. The V and J ends lost 3 bases and 1 base respectively, with 12 bases between them. The CDR3 sequence is CASSFYGEGNTEAFF. CDR3 coding DNA: TGTGCCAGCAGTTTTTACGGCGAGGGGAACACTGAAGCTTTCTTT.

The chain recombines TRBV7-2 with TRBJ1-3; D remains ambiguous. The V gene lost 5 bases and the J gene lost 4 bases, with 9 bases spanning the gap. The CDR3 length is 13 residues. Per the germline V gene, CDR1 is SGHTA and CDR2 is FQGNSA. CDR3 in amino acids: CASSLEAGNTIYF. Here the CDR3 DNA reads TGTGCCAGCAGCCTGGAGGCGGGAAACACCATATATTTT.

The rearrangement uses TRBV7-2 and TRBJ1-1; D not resolved. Trimming removed 5 bases from V and 4 bases from J, with 5 bases in between. Germline V gene data show CDR1 as SGHTA and CDR2 as FQGNSA. CDR3 size: 11 residues. The CDR3: CASSHSTEAFF. The CDR3 nucleotides read TGTGCCAGCAGCCACTCCACTGAAGCTTTCTTT. Complete variable domain (other parts from reference TRBV7-2 and TRBJ1-1): GAGVSQSPSNKVTEKGKDVELRCDPISGHTALYWYRQSLGQGLEFLIYFQGNSAPDKSGLPSDRFSAERTGGSVSTLTIQRTQQEDSAVYLCASSHSTEAFFGQGTRLTVV.

This clonotype was seen only a few times. The chain employs TRBV7-2 and TRBJ2-1; D is unclear. Trimming removed 7 bases at V and 6 bases at J, with 13 bases between. The CDR3 totals 13 residues. Per germline, CDR1 SGHTA and CDR2 FQGNSA. The DNA of the CDR3 is TGTGCCAGCAATCCTGGGTTCCGCAATGAGCAGTTCTTC. Translation: CASNPGFRNEQFF.

The table lists this clonotype with a few counts. J is TRBJ1-1 and V is TRBV12-5; TRBD1 aligns across 7 bases. With V trimmed by 1 base and J by 4 bases, 0 bases remained unmatched. CDR1 LGHNT and CDR2 FRNRAP come from the germline V gene. The CDR3 is 13 residues long. The CDR3 is CASGLDRGTEAFF. DNA for the CDR3: TGTGCTAGTGGTTTGGACAGGGGCACTGAAGCTTTCTTT.